Only one count was recorded for the clone carrying this T cell receptor beta chain. The antigen is not known. CDR3 length: 15 amino acids. Trimming took 3 bases from V and 4 from J, leaving 12 bases between them. CDR1 and CDR2 from the germline V gene are MNHEY and SMNVEV (reference sequence). The data are from a study of shared clonotypes between healthy human individuals. The test was conducted at deep level. Source study methods: Filtering differed for immunoSEQ, which gave only junction sequences without quality scores. Clones were read by immunoSEQ multiplex PCR, and TCRdb kept only the in-frame ones, dropping some. The D gene and trimming were derived from the DNA, and the V and J assignments and clone size from that table. The table includes around 2.5 million clones, 80% to 95% detected once. The study's findings and limits: Richness estimates generally favored naive over memory subsets.

Each donor was a Caucasian adult residing in Nashville, Tennessee. The receptor comes from a man aged 18 to 29 in good health. Some clones in this sample may be carry-over from other donors' samples. The chain has TRBV27 and TRBJ2-2, with no clear D. Sequencing used naive CD4+ T cells from PBMCs. Indicated subset: CD45RA+ positively selected. Here the CDR3 DNA reads TGTGCCAGCAGTTTCCCCTCCCATGGCACCGGGGAGCTGTTTTTT. Translating gives CASSFPSHGTGELFF.